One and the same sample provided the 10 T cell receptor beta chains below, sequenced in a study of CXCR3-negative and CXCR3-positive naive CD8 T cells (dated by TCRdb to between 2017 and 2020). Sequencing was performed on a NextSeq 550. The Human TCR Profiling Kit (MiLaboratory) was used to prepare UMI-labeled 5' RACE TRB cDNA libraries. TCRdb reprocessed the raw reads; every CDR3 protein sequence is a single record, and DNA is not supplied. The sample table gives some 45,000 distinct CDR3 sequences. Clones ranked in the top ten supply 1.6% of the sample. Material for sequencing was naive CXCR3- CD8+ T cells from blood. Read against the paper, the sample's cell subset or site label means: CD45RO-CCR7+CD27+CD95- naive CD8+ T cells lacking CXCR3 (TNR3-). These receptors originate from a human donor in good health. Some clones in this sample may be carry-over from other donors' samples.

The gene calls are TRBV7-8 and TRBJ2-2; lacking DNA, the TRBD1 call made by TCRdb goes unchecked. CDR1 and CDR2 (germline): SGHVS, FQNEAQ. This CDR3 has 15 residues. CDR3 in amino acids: CASRDRGPNTGELFF.

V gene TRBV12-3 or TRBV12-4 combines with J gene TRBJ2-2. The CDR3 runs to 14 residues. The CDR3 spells CASSFLGYTGELFF.

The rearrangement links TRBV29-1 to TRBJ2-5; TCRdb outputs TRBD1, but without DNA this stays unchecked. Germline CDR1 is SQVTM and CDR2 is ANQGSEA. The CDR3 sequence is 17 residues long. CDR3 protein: CSVDGGQRKEPQETQYF.

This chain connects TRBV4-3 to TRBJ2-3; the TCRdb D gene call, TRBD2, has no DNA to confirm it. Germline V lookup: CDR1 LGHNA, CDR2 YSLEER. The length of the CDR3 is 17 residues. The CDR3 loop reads CASSQPEGSGSVDTQYF.

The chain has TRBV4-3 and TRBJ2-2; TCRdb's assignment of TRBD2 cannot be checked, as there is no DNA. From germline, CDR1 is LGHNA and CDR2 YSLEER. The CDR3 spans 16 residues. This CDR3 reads CASSQGRGGDTGELFF.

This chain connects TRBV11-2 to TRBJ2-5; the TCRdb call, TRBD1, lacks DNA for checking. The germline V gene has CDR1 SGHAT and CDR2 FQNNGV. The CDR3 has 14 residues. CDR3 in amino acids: CASSPPGQQETQYF.

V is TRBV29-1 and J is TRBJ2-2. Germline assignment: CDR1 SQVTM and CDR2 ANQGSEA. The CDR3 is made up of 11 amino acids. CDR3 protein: CSVWGTGELFF.

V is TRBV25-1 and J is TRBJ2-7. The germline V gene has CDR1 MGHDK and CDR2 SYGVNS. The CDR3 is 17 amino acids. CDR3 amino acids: CASSEYFISGRSYEQYF.

The CDR3 spells CASSLAGPLRNEQFF. This chain uses TRBV7-9 with TRBJ2-1; the TCRdb call, TRBD2, lacks DNA for checking. The CDR3 covers 15 residues. CDR1 is SEHNR and CDR2 is FQNEAQ in the germline V gene (reference sequence).

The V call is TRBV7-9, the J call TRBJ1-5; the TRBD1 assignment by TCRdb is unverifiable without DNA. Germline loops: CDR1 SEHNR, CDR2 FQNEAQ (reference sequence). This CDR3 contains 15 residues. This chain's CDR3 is CASSLGSRGPQSQHF.